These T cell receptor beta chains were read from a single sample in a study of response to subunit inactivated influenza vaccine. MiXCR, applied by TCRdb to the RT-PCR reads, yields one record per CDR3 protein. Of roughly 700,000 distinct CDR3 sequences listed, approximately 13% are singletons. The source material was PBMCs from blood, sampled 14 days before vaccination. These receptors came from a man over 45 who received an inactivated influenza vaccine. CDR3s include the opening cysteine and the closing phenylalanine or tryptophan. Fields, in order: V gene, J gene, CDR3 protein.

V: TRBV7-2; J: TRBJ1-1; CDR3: CASSHGTVNTEAFF
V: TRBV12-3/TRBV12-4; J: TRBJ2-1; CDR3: CASSRGTSSYNEQFF
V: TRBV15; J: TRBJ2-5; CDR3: CATSRDSLGEETQYF
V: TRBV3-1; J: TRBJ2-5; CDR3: CASSQVLQQETQYF
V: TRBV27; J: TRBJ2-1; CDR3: CASTSSGGAKEQFF
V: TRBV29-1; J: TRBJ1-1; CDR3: CSVDRGGGTFF
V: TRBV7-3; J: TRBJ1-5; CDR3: CASSPITGGRQPQHF
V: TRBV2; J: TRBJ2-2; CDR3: CASSEWAGELFF
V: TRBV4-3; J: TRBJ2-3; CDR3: CASSQDSSGGITDTQYF
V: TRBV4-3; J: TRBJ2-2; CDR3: CASSQVGGGLTGELFF
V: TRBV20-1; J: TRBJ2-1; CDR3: CSAPQQGFMFDEQFF
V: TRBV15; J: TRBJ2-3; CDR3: CATSRLLAGATDTQYF
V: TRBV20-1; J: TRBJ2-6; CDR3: CSARDRYASGANVLTF
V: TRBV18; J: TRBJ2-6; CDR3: CASSPGTAATGANVLTF
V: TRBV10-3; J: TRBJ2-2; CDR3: CAIGGSAGGNTGELFF
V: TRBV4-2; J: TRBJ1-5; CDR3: CASSQEGTGAQNQPQHF
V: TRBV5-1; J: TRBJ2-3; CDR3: CASSAEAGVTDTQYF
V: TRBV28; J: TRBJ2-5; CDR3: CASSLPAGGISETQYF
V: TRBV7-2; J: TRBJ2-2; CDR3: CASSLGRGGTRPPFNTGELFF
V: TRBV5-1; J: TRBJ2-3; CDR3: CASSLYPGQGTDTQYF
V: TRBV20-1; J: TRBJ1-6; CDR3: CSASNPRGTFISPLHF
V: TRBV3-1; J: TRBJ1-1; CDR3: CASSRTAIGNTEAFF
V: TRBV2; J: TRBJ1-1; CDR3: CASSESIGTMNTEAFF
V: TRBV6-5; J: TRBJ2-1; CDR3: CASSLTPDRSYNEQFF
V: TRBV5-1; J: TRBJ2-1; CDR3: CASSLERQGNEQFF
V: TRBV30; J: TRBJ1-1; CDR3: CAWEPGQLNTEAFF
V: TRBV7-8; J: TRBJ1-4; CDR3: CASSRRGELGLFF
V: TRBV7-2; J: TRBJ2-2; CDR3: CASSRRVAGELFF
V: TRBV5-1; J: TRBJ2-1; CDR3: CASSLIAGTSYNEQFF
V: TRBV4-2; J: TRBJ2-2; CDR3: CASSQRTGPYTGELFF
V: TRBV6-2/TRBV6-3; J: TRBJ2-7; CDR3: CASSYSMGGAYEQYF
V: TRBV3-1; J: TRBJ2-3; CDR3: CASALAGAPTDTQYF
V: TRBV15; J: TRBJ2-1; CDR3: CATSRASGRVDEQFF
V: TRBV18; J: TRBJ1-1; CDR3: CASSPQSWTSNTEAFF
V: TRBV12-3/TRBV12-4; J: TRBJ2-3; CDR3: CASSSKIVVSSTDTQYF
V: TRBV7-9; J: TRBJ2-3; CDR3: CASSFLAYISDTQYF
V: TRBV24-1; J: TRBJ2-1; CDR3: CATSDPDRVQFF
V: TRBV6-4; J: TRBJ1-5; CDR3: CANVGHGPSQPQHF
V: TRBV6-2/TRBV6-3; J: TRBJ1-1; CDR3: CASRYRQRGGTEAFF
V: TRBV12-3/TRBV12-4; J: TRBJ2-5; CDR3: CASSRSGRGVGTQYF
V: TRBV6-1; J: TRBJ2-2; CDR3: CASSARLAGPNTGELFF
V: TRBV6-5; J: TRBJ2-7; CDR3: CASSYKTSGGTYEQYF
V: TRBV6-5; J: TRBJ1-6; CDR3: CASSSGGTENSPLHF